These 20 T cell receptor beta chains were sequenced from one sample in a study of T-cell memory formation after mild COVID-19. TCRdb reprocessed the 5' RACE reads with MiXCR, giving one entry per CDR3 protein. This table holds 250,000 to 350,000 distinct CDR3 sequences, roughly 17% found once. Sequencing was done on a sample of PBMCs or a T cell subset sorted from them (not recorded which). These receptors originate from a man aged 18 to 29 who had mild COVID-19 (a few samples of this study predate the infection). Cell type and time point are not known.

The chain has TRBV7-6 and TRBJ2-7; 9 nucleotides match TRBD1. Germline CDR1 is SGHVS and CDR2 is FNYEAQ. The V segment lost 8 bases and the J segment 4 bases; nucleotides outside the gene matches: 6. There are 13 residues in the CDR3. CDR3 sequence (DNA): TGTGCCAGCGGGGAAGACAGGGGGTACGAGCAGTACTTC. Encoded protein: CASGEDRGYEQYF.

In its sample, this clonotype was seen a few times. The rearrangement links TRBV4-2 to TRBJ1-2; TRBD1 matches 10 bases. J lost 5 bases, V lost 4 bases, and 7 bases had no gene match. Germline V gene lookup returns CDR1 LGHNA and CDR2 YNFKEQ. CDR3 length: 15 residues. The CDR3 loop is CASSLDRGRRYGYTF. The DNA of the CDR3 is TGTGCCAGCAGCCTCGACAGGGGGCGCCGGTATGGCTACACCTTC.

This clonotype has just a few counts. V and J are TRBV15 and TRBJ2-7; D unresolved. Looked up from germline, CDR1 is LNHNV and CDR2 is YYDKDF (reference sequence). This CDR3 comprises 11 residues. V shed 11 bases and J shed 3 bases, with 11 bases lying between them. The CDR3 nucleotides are TGTGCCGAGAAACAGATCTACGAGCAGTACGTC. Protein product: CAEKQIYEQYV.

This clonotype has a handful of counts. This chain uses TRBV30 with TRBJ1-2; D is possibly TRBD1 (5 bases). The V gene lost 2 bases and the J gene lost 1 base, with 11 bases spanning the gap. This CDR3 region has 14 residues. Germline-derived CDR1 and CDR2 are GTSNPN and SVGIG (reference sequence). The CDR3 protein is CAWSRDSINYGYTF. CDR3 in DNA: TGTGCCTGGAGTCGTGACAGTATTAACTATGGCTACACCTTC. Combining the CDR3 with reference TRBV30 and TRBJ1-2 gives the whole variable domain SQTIHQWPATLVQPVGSPLSLECTVEGTSNPNLYWYRQAAGRGLQLLFYSVGIGQISSEVPQNLSASRPQDRQFILSSKKLLLSDSGFYLCAWSRDSINYGYTFGSGTRLTVV.

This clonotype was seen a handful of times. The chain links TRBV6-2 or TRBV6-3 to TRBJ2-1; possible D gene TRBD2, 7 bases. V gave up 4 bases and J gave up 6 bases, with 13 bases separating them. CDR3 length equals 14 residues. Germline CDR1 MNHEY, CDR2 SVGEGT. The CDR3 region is CASSWGGERNEQFF. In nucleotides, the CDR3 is TGTGCCAGCAGTTGGGGGGGCGAACGCAATGAGCAGTTCTTC.

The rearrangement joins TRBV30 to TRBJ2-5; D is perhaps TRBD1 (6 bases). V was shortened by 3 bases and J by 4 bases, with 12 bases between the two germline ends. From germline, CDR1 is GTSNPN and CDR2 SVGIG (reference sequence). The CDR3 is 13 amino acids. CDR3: CAWRRGYPETQYF. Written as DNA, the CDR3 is TGTGCCTGGAGGAGGGGGTACCCAGAGACCCAGTACTTC.

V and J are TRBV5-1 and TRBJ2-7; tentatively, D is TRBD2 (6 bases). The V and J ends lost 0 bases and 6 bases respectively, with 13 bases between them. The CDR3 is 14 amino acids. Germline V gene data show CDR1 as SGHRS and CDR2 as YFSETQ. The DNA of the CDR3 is TGCGCCAGCAGCTTGGCCGGAGGGGTCTCCGAGCAGTACGTC. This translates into CASSLAGGVSEQYV.

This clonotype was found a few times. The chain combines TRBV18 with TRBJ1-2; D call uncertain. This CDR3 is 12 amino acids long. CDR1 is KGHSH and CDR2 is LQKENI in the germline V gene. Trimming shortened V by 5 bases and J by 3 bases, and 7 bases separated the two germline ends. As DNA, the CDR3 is TGTGCCAGCTCAGCCGGAGACTATGGCTACACCTTC. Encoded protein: CASSAGDYGYTF.

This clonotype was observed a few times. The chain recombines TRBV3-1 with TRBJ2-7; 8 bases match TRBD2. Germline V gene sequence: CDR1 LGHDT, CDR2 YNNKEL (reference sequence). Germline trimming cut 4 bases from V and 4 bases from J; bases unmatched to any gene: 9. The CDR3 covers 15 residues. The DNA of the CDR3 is TGTGCCAGCAGCCCCAGACCCCGGGGGGGTTACGAGCAGTACTTC. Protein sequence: CASSPRPRGGYEQYF.

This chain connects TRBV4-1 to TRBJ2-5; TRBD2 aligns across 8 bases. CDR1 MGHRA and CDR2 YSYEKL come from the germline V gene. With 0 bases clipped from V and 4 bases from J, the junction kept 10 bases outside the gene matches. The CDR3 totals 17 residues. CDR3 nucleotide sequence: TGCGCCAGCAGCCAAGATCCGGGGGGGGCCATGGGAGAGACCCAGTACTTC. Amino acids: CASSQDPGGAMGETQYF.

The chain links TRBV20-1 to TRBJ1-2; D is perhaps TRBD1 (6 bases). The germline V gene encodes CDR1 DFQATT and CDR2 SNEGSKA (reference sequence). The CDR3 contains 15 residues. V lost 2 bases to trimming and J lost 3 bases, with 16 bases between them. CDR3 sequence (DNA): TGCAGTGCTAGACCAGGCCCTCAGGGGTACTATGGCTACACCTTC. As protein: CSARPGPQGYYGYTF.

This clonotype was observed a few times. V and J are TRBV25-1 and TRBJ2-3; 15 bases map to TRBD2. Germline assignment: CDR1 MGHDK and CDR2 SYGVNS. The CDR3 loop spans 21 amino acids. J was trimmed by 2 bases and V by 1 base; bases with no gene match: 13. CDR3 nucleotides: TGTGCCAGCAGTGAATCCCCTCGGGGACTAGCGGGGGGCCTTACCACAGATACGCAGTATTTT. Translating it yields CASSESPRGLAGGLTTDTQYF.

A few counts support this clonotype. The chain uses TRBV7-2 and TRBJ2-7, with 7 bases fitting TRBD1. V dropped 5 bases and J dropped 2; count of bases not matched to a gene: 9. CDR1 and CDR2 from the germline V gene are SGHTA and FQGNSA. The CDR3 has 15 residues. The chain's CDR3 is CASSILTGVPYEQYF. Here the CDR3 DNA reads TGTGCCAGCAGCATACTAACAGGGGTTCCCTACGAGCAGTACTTC.

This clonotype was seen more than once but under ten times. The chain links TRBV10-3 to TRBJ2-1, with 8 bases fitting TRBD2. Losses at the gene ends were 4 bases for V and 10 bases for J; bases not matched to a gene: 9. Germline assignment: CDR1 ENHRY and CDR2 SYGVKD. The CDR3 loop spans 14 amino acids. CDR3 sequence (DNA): TGTGCCATCAGTGTTGAAGGTTTAGCGGGGGAGCAGTTCTTC. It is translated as CAISVEGLAGEQFF.

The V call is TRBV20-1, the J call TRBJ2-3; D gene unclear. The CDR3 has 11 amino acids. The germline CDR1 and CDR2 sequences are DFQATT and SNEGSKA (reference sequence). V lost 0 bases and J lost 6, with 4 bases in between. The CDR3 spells CSAREGDTQYF. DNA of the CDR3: TGCAGTGCTAGAGAAGGGGATACGCAGTATTTT.

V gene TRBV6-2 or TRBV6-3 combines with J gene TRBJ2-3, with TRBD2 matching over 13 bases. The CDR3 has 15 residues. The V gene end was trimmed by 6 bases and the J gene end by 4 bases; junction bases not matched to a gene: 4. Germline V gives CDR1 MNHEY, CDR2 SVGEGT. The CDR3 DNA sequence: TGTGCCAGCAGGGGACTAGCGGGGAAGTCAGATACGCAGTATTTT. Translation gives CASRGLAGKSDTQYF.

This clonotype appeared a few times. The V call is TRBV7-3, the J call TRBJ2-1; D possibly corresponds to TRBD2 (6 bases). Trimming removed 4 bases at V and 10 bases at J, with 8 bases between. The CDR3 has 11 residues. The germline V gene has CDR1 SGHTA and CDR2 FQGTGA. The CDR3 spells CASSSGAEQFF. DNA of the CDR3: TGTGCCAGCAGCTCGGGAGCAGAGCAGTTCTTC.

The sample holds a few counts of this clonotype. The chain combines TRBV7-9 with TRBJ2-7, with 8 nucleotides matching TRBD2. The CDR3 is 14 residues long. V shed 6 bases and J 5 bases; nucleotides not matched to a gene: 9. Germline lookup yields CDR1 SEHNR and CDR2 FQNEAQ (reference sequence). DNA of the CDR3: TGTGCCAGCAGTACGATCGGGGGGGCCAACGAGCAGTACTTC. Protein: CASSTIGGANEQYF.

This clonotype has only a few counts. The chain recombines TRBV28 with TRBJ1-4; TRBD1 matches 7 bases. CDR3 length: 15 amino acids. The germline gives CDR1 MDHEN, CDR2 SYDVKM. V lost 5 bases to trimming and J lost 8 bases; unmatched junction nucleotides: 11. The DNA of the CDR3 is TGTGCCAGCAGTCAACCCCACAGGGGTCGGGAAAAACTGTTTTTT. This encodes CASSQPHRGREKLFF. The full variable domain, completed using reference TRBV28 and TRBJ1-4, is DVKVTQSSRYLVKRTGEKVFLECVQDMDHENMFWYRQDPGLGLRLIYFSYDVKMKEKGDIPEGYSVSREKKERFSLILESASTNQTSMYLCASSQPHRGREKLFFGSGTQLSVL.

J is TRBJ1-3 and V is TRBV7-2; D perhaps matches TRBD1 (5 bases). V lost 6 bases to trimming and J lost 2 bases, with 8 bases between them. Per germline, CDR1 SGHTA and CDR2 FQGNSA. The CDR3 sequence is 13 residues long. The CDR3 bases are TGTGCCAGCAGAGCGGGGGCTGGAAACACCATATATTTT. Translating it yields CASRAGAGNTIYF.